This T cell receptor (beta chain) appears in the sequencing data of a study of shared clonotypes between healthy human individuals. Study overall: Donor ages ranged 18 to 49 years: a couple of women, a few men. Study conclusions and caveats: Naive subsets generally had larger estimated richness than memory subsets.

V was clipped by 6 bases and J by 3 bases, with 27 bases between them. CDR1 is MDHEN, CDR2 SYDVKM, per germline. This CDR3 has 18 residues. Data came from immunoSEQ multiplex PCR; TCRdb stores just in-frame clones and leaves some out. The sample holds approximately 1.1 million clones, roughly 74% seen once. For this clone: Its specificity is unknown.

The receptor was derived from a man younger than 35 in good health. Some clones in this sample may be carry-over from other donors' samples. The chain recombines TRBV28 with TRBJ2-7; D may correspond to TRBD1 or TRBD2 (8 bases each). The sequencing input was memory CD4+ T cells from PBMCs. As for subset: CD45RA-negative fraction. CDR3 protein: CASRAAGGAAGEHYEQYF. The CDR3, as DNA: TGTGCCAGCAGAGCTGCAGGGGGCGCAGCGGGAGAGCACTACGAGCAGTACTTC.